This T cell receptor beta chain was identified in a study of memory CD4+ T cells and cytomegalovirus serostatus. V lost 5 bases and J 0 bases, leaving 13 bases between the germline ends. CDR3 size: 15 residues. Looked up from germline, CDR1 is SGHAT and CDR2 is FQDESV (reference sequence). The sort gate was single viable CD3+CD4+CD8-CD45RO+ cells for memory CD4+ T cells. The protocol was immunoSEQ multiplex PCR, while the TCRdb copy is restricted to in-frame clones and leaves out a portion. This table has 30,000 to 50,000 clones, 75% to 80% appearing once. The receptor was derived from an adult in good health and CMV-seronegative. The sequencing input was memory CD4+ T cells from blood. The genes are TRBV11-1 and TRBJ1-1; no reliable D call. The CDR3 sequence is CASSPRESMNTEAFF. The DNA for the CDR3 is TGTGCCAGCAGCCCTAGGGAGAGCATGAACACTGAAGCTTTCTTT.